Below are 2 T cell receptor beta chains sequenced from a single sample in a study of blood T cell repertoires in COVID-19. The method was immunoSEQ multiplex PCR; TCRdb's version includes in-frame clones alone and lacks a portion of them. The sample contains about 100,000 clones, roughly 80% of which appear only once. Sequenced sample: peripheral blood. These receptors all come from a man in his sixties with acute or convalescent COVID-19.

The sample holds a few counts of this clone. The V and J genes are TRBV2 and TRBJ1-2, with 7 nucleotides matching TRBD1. The V segment lost 1 base and the J segment 3 bases; nucleotides outside the gene matches: 2. CDR3 size: 14 residues. Germline V gives CDR1 SNHLY, CDR2 FYNNEI. CDR3 region: CASSEDRGHYGYTF. CDR3 nucleotides: TGTGCCAGCAGTGAAGACAGGGGCCACTATGGCTACACCTTC.

The chain recombines TRBV4-1 with TRBJ2-5, with D maybe TRBD1 (6 bases). Germline CDR1 MGHRA, CDR2 YSYEKL. Between the trimmed V and J ends, which lost 3 bases and 2 bases, there was a span of 19 bases. The CDR3 runs to 17 residues. The CDR3 spells CASSQNPGQTFQETQYF. The CDR3 bases are TGCGCCAGCAGCCAGAACCCGGGACAAACCTTTCAAGAGACCCAGTACTTC.